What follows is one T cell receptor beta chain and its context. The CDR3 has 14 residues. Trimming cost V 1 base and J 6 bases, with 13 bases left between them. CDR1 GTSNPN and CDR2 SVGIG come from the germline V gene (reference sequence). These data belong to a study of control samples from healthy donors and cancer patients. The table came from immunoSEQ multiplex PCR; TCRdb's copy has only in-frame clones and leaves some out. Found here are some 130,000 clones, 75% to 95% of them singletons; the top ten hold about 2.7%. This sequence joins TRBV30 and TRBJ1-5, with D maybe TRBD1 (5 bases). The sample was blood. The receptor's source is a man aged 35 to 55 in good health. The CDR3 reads CAWSENGGIQPQHF. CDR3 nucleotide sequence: TGTGCCTGGAGTGAGAACGGGGGGATTCAGCCCCAGCATTTT.